This T cell receptor (beta chain) originates from a study of cytomegalovirus exposure and HLA in healthy donors. Findings and limits, study-wide: Testing in vitro showed a few CMV-associated chains specific for CMV antigens. Diagnosis of cytomegalovirus status made by the classifier reportedly showed high specificity and sensitivity. In an earlier analysis, productive rearrangement rates for most beta V segments clustered near 87% or 30%.

V lost 6 bases, J lost 0 bases, and 14 bases lay in between. CDR3 length equals 15 residues. Germline assignment: CDR1 LGHNA and CDR2 YSLEER. About this clone: Its antigen is undetermined.

The PCR ran on 60 Vbeta and 13 Jbeta primers. Under the authors' procedure: In a later analysis, around 12 million of approximately 80 million unique beta chains occurred in at least two donors. The method was immunoSEQ multiplex PCR; TCRdb's version includes in-frame clones alone and lacks a portion of them. V and J calls and clone size are those listed in that table; D and trimming were worked out from the DNA. Among fewer than 200,000 clones listed, 65% to 75% were seen once. This sequence was found in a human donor in good health. The sequenced material came from PBMCs. This chain connects TRBV4-3 to TRBJ1-1; TRBD1 might be the D (6 bases). The CDR3 nucleotides read TGCGCCAGCAGTCCGCCGGGGGGCTTGAACACTGAAGCTTTCTTT. As protein: CASSPPGGLNTEAFF.